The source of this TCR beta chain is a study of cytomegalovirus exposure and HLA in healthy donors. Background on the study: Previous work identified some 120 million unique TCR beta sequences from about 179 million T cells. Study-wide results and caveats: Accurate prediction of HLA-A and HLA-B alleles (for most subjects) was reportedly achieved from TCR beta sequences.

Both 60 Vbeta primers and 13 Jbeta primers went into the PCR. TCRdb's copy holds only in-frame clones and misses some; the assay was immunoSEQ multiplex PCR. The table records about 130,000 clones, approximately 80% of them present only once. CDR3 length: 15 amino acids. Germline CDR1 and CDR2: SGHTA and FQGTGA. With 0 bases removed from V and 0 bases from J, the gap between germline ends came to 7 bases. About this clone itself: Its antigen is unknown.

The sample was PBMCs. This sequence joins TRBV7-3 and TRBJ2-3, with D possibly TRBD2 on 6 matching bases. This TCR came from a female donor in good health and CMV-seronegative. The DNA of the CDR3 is TGTGCCAGCAGCTTAACCGGGACTAGCACAGATACGCAGTATTTT. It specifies CASSLTGTSTDTQYF.